What follows describes a single T cell receptor (beta chain). CDR1 is KGHSH, CDR2 LQKENI, per germline. There are 14 residues in the CDR3. V was shortened by 2 bases and J by 7 bases, with 14 bases between the two germline ends. The source of the sample is a study of blood T cell repertoires in COVID-19. Study overall: Researchers got acute and convalescent COVID-19 samples from the United States, Italy and Spain.

This table comes from immunoSEQ multiplex PCR, and its TCRdb copy is limited to in-frame clones, with some not included. The sample has tens of thousands of clones, around 83% seen once. Sequenced sample: peripheral blood. The source of this sequence is a woman aged 60 to 75 with acute or convalescent COVID-19. The chain is built from TRBV18 and TRBJ1-2; no clear D gene. CDR3 sequence reads: CASSPYQSPGGYTF. In DNA form, the CDR3 reads TGTGCCAGCTCACCATACCAGAGCCCGGGTGGCTACACCTTC.